This is a list of T cell receptor beta chains from one sample in a study of T cells after yellow fever vaccination. TCRdb reprocessed the 5' RACE reads via MiXCR and lists one record per CDR3 protein. The sample lists over 300,000 distinct CDR3 sequences, about 4% occurring once. The input for sequencing was PBMCs, taken 5 days after the yellow fever booster vaccination. These receptor sequences come from a man younger than 30 who received the YFV17D yellow fever vaccine. CDR3s include the opening cysteine and the closing phenylalanine or tryptophan. A D gene is named only where the DNA matches it firmly. Clone size is shown for a subset of rows, as once, few, many or a class of expanded clone.

V,D,J,size,DNA,CDR3
TRBV27,TRBD2,TRBJ2-3,.,TGTGCCAGCAGGAGTGGTAGCGGGGATCGGAATACGCAGTATTTT,CASRSGSGDRNTQYF
TRBV28,.,TRBJ1-2,few,TGTGCCAGCAGTTTCCAAATCTATGGCTACACCTTC,CASSFQIYGYTF
TRBV4-1,TRBD2,TRBJ2-1,many,TGCGCCAGCAGCCAGCTACTAGCGGGGGGCAATGAGCAGTTCTTC,CASSQLLAGGNEQFF
TRBV5-4,TRBD2,TRBJ2-3,.,TGTGCCAGCAGCTTGGACGTGGGGGGGTCCACAGATACGCAGTATTTT,CASSLDVGGSTDTQYF
TRBV10-2,TRBD1,TRBJ2-2,few,TGCGCCAGCAGTACACTTGGGACAGCCACCGGGGAGCTGTTTTTT,CASSTLGTATGELFF
TRBV7-2,.,TRBJ2-7,few,TGTGCCAGCAGCCCCGAGGGTTTCCTCCAGCAGTACTTC,CASSPEGFLQQYF
TRBV2,.,TRBJ1-1,.,TGTGCCAGCACAGGGTCGAACACTGAAGCTTTCTTT,CASTGSNTEAFF
TRBV6-6,.,TRBJ2-7,.,TGTGCCAGCAGTAGGTCCCAGGAGCAGTACTTC,CASSRSQEQYF
TRBV7-3,.,TRBJ2-7,many,TGTGCCAGCAGCTTAAATTCCGGCTCCTACGAGCAGTACTTC,CASSLNSGSYEQYF
TRBV7-2,.,TRBJ2-1,.,TGTGCCAGCAGCGAAGGGGCCCTTCTCCTCACTGAGCAGTTCTTC,CASSEGALLLTEQFF
TRBV3-1,.,TRBJ1-1,few,TGTGCCAGCAGCCAAGTCGGCACTGAAGCTTTCTTT,CASSQVGTEAFF
TRBV9,.,TRBJ2-7,.,TGTGCCAGCAGCGCCCCGGGAGACAGAGGCGAGCAGTACTTC,CASSAPGDRGEQYF
TRBV4-3,TRBD1,TRBJ2-7,many,TGCGCCAGCAGCCAAGCTAGGGGGCCCTACGAGCAGTACTTC,CASSQARGPYEQYF
TRBV18,.,TRBJ2-5,.,TGTGCCAGCTCACCCCGGGCCTCGGGGGACGAGACCCAGTACTTC,CASSPRASGDETQYF
TRBV7-3,.,TRBJ2-1,few,TGTGCCAGCAGCTTATCACTGACGTCAGGCAATGAGCAGTTCTTC,CASSLSLTSGNEQFF
TRBV5-1,.,TRBJ2-1,.,TGCGCCAGCCGGTCCGCGTCAGACCCAATGAAGTATAAGTTCTTC,CASRSASDPMKYKFF
TRBV20-1,TRBD2,TRBJ2-1,many,TGCAGTGCGCCAGCGCGGGGGACCGCCTACAATGAGCAGTTCTTC,CSAPARGTAYNEQFF
TRBV4-1,TRBD1,TRBJ1-2,few,TGCGCCAGCAGCCAAGGAGAGCTCCGGGACAGGGGGTCCTATGGCTACACCTTC,CASSQGELRDRGSYGYTF
TRBV5-1,.,TRBJ2-1,few,TGCGCCAGCAGCTTTTACAGTTCGGGGAGCTCCTACAATGAGCAGTTCTTC,CASSFYSSGSSYNEQFF
TRBV6-5,TRBD1,TRBJ2-5,.,TGTGCCAGCAGTTGGGGACAGGGTGAGACCCAGTACTTC,CASSWGQGETQYF
TRBV7-9,.,TRBJ1-1,many,TGTGCCAGCAGCCTACCTAGGACTTATAACACTGAAGCTTTCTTT,CASSLPRTYNTEAFF
TRBV10-3,TRBD1,TRBJ1-1,few,TGTGCCACCCAGGGGGAAGGGAACACTGAAGCTTTCTTT,CATQGEGNTEAFF
TRBV18,TRBD1,TRBJ1-5,few,TGTGCCAGCTCACCAGGGACAGGGTTAGAGACCCAGCATTTT,CASSPGTGLETQHF
TRBV5-1,TRBD2,TRBJ2-3,many,TGCGCCAGCAGCCCCGGGGGGGCCAAAGATACGCAGTATTTT,CASSPGGAKDTQYF
TRBV20-1,.,TRBJ2-3,few,TGCAGTGCTAGCCTCGTAATCGGTTCCACAGATACGCAGTATTTT,CSASLVIGSTDTQYF
TRBV5-1,.,TRBJ2-7,.,TGCGCCAGCAGCTCCTTAACTACCTACGAGCAGTACTTC,CASSSLTTYEQYF
TRBV20-1,.,TRBJ2-3,many,TGCAGTGCTAGGGACGGGGGGCGCACAGATACGCAGTATTTT,CSARDGGRTDTQYF
TRBV5-1,.,TRBJ1-1,many,TGCGCCAGCGCGCCCTGGGAGGTGAACACTGAAGCTTTCTTT,CASAPWEVNTEAFF
TRBV24-1,.,TRBJ1-2,.,TGTGCCACCAGTGATCCAGCAGGTGGCTACACCTTC,CATSDPAGGYTF
TRBV7-3,.,TRBJ2-1,few,TGTGCCAGCAGCTTAAAGGTGGGCTCCTACAATGAGCAGTTCTTC,CASSLKVGSYNEQFF
TRBV4-1,.,TRBJ2-2,few,TGCGCCAGCAGCCAAGATTTACACCCGAACACCGGGGAGCTGTTTTTT,CASSQDLHPNTGELFF
TRBV7-2,.,TRBJ2-5,few,TGTGCCAGCAGCTCTCCCCTCAGAGCGTCAGAGACCCAGTACTTC,CASSSPLRASETQYF
TRBV5-1,TRBD1,TRBJ1-1,many,TGCGCCAGCACCTTCGGACAGGGGCTTGCGTGGGGCACTGAAGCTTTCTTT,CASTFGQGLAWGTEAFF
TRBV19,.,TRBJ1-2,few,TGTGCCACCTCGTGGCAGGGCCCTAATGGCTACACCTTC,CATSWQGPNGYTF
TRBV4-2,TRBD1,TRBJ1-5,.,TGTGCCAGCAGCCATGCCCAGGGGGAAAGCAATCAGCCCCAGCATTTT,CASSHAQGESNQPQHF
TRBV7-2,TRBD2,TRBJ2-3,few,TGTGCCAGCAGCCCGGGGGGCCTAGCGGGACCTATCACAGATACGCAGTATTTT,CASSPGGLAGPITDTQYF
TRBV10-2,TRBD2,TRBJ2-1,.,TGCGCCAGCTTACTAGCGGGCAATGAGCAGTTCTTC,CASLLAGNEQFF
TRBV28,.,TRBJ1-3,few,TGTGCCAGCAGTTTATCGTACCGTTCGTCTGGAAACACCATATATTTT,CASSLSYRSSGNTIYF
TRBV27,.,TRBJ1-2,few,TGTGCCAGCAGTCCAACCCCGAACACTCCCTATGGCTACACCTTC,CASSPTPNTPYGYTF
TRBV5-1,TRBD1,TRBJ1-5,many,TGCGCCAGCAGCGAACAGGGGAACAATCAGCCCCAGCATTTT,CASSEQGNNQPQHF
TRBV6-5,TRBD1,TRBJ2-7,many,TGTGCCAGCAGTTACTCGAGGGACAGGGGGGCCTACGAGCAGTACTTC,CASSYSRDRGAYEQYF